This T cell receptor (beta chain) was identified in a study of cytomegalovirus exposure and HLA in healthy donors. Overall study context: The Caucasian-associated ancestry cluster contained more than 75% of the approximately 390 genotyped donors.

The PCR made use of 60 Vbeta and 13 Jbeta primers. Assay: immunoSEQ multiplex PCR; the TCRdb copy retains only in-frame clones and omits some. This table has 150,000 to 200,000 clones, 81% appearing once. This CDR3 has 16 residues. Germline CDR1 MDHEN, CDR2 SYDVKM. J gave up 2 bases and V 2 bases, and 9 bases lay outside the gene matches. Findings and limits, study-wide: Reported findings show TCR beta sequences accurately forecast HLA-A and HLA-B alleles in most subjects.

Notes on this clone: The antigen is undetermined.

J is TRBJ2-7 and V is TRBV28; 7 bases agree with TRBD1. This TCR came from a woman in her late teens or twenties in good health and CMV-seropositive. Source material: PBMCs. This chain's CDR3 is CASSLRQGVTTYEQYF. CDR3 DNA: TGTGCCAGCAGTTTACGTCAGGGGGTTACCACCTACGAGCAGTACTTC.